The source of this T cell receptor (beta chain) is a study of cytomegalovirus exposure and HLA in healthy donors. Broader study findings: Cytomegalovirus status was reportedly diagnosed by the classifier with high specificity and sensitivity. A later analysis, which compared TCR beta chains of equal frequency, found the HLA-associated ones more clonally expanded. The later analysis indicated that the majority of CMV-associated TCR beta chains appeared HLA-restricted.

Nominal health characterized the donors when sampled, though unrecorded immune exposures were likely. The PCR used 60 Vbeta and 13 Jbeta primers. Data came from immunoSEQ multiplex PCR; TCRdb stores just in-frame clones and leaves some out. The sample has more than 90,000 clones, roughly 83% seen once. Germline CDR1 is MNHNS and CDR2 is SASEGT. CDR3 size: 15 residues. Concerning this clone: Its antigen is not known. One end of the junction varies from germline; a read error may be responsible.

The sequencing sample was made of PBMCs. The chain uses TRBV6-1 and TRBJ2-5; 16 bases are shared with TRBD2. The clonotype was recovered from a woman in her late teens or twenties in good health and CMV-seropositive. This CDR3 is CASSEPGLAGGGRNF. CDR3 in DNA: TGTGCCAGCAGTGAGCCGGGACTAGCGGGAGGGGGCCGGAACTTC.